The entry below gives a single TCR beta chain sequence along with its context. This sample stems from a study of cytomegalovirus exposure and HLA in healthy donors. V was shortened by 3 bases and J by 6 bases, with 15 bases between the two germline ends. The CDR3 extends over 13 amino acids. CDR1 is GTSNPN, CDR2 SVGIG, per germline (reference sequence). Vbeta (60) and Jbeta (13) primers were used in the PCR. Generated by immunoSEQ multiplex PCR, the TCRdb table keeps only in-frame clones and is missing some. The table records 140,000 to 150,000 clones, approximately 80% of them present only once. This chain uses TRBV30 with TRBJ2-7, with a possible D match to TRBD1 (6 bases). This sequence originates from a woman aged 18-29 years in good health and CMV-seropositive. The sample comprised PBMCs. The CDR3 nucleotides read TGTGCCTGGAGCAGGGGTTCTCCAGGCGAGCAGTACTTC. Its protein is CAWSRGSPGEQYF.